These 21 T cell receptor beta chains share one sample of origin, sequenced in a study of regulatory T cells in long-lasting Graves disease. As to time point: newly diagnosed GD, antithyroid drugs for less than 3 months. TCR sequences were obtained from RNA taken from PBMCs. Through Arm-PCR of CDR3 regions and iRepertoire HTBI primers, TCR beta libraries were built. TCRdb reprocessed the multiplex PCR reads via MiXCR and lists one record per CDR3 protein. The sample holds 580,000 or so distinct CDR3 sequences, 15% to 20% seen once. The same data also contributed to another study, on T cells in Graves' hyperthyroidism and ophthalmopathy.

The source material was peripheral blood mononuclear cells (PBMCs), sampled at new diagnosis, from a patient treated with antithyroid drugs. All receptors derive from a man aged 18 to 35 with Graves disease.

This clonotype was detected only a few times. DNA for the CDR3: TGTGCCAGCAGCTTGGACGCGTCTCTCTACGAGCAGTTCTTC. Its translation is CASSLDASLYEQFF. The chain uses TRBV5-5 and TRBJ2-1; D not resolved. Germline CDR1 SGHKS, CDR2 YYEKEE (reference sequence). Trimming pared 0 bases from V and 10 bases from J, leaving 14 bases between. The length of the CDR3 is 14 residues.

In this sample, this clonotype turned up a few times. The chain employs TRBV20-1 and TRBJ2-3; weak D call: TRBD1 (6 bases). The CDR3 totals 13 residues. Trimming left V 6 bases short and J 2 bases short, with 12 bases between. Germline CDR1 and CDR2: DFQATT and SNEGSKA (reference sequence). In DNA form, the CDR3 reads TGCAGTGCCCAGGGGTCAAACACAGATACGCAGTATTTT. This translates into CSAQGSNTDTQYF.

This clonotype was found many times. The CDR3 loop is CASSQPAPGLAGGRYEQYF. CDR3 coding DNA: TGTGCCAGCAGCCAGCCTGCCCCGGGACTAGCGGGGGGCCGCTACGAGCAGTACTTC. The chain carries TRBV7-9 and TRBJ2-7; 15 bases map to TRBD2. With V trimmed by 5 bases and J by 3 bases, 14 bases remained unmatched. CDR1 is SEHNR and CDR2 is FQNEAQ in the germline V gene (reference sequence). CDR3 length equals 19 residues. Together with reference TRBV7-9 and TRBJ2-7, the CDR3 gives the full variable domain: DTGVSQNPRHKITKRGQNVTFRCDPISEHNRLYWYRQTLGQGPEFLTYFQNEAQLEKSRLLSDRFSAERPKGSFSTLEIQRTEQGDSAMYLCASSQPAPGLAGGRYEQYFGPGTRLTVT.

The sample holds many counts of this clonotype. Here the CDR3 DNA reads TGTGCCAGCAGCACCCCTAGCGGGAGGGCCGGAGATACGCAGTATTTT. Translating it yields CASSTPSGRAGDTQYF. This chain uses TRBV7-9 with TRBJ2-3, with 12 bases lining up with TRBD2. The CDR3 extends over 16 amino acids. The germline V gene encodes CDR1 SEHNR and CDR2 FQNEAQ (reference sequence). The V and J ends lost 5 bases and 5 bases, in that order; junction bases with no gene match: 8.

This clonotype was observed at least ten times. The chain recombines TRBV5-1 with TRBJ2-5, with TRBD2 identical over 11 bases. CDR1 SGHRS and CDR2 YFSETQ come from the germline V gene. J was trimmed by 2 bases and V by 0 bases; bases with no gene match: 6. CDR3 length equals 17 residues. CDR3 nucleotide sequence: TGCGCCAGCAGCTTGGGGCTAGCGGGAGGTTTGCAAGAGACCCAGTACTTC. This codes for CASSLGLAGGLQETQYF. Filled out from reference TRBV5-1 and TRBJ2-5, the complete variable domain reads KAGVTQTPRYLIKTRGQQVTLSCSPISGHRSVSWYQQTPGQGLQFLFEYFSETQRNKGNFPGRFSGRQFSNSRSEMNVSTLELGDSALYLCASSLGLAGGLQETQYFGPGTRLLVL.

This CDR3 reads CSARDGTRGPYEQYF. CDR3 in DNA: TGCAGTGCTAGAGATGGGACTAGAGGCCCCTACGAGCAGTACTTC. The V call is TRBV20-1, the J call TRBJ2-7; 8 nucleotides match TRBD2. Germline values: CDR1 DFQATT, CDR2 SNEGSKA (reference sequence). The CDR3 has 15 amino acids. Trimming at V came to 0 bases and at J to 2 bases, leaving 6 bases not matched to a gene.

This clonotype showed up many times. V is TRBV28 and J is TRBJ2-7; 8 bases match TRBD2. CDR3 length: 16 amino acids. The J segment lost 0 bases and the V segment lost 5 bases, leaving 9 bases of the junction unmatched. CDR1 is MDHEN, CDR2 SYDVKM, per germline. The CDR3 bases are TGTGCCAGCAGTGTCCCGGTGACTAGCGCCTCCTACGAGCAGTACTTC. Its protein is CASSVPVTSASYEQYF.

In its sample, this clonotype was seen many times. The rearrangement uses TRBV28 and TRBJ2-1; 8 nucleotides line up with TRBD1. CDR1 is MDHEN, CDR2 SYDVKM, per germline. Trimming removed 7 bases from V and 5 bases from J; junction bases left unmatched: 7. CDR3 length: 14 residues. CDR3 sequence: CASNRGMGDNEQFF. CDR3 DNA: TGTGCCAGCAACAGGGGGATGGGTGACAATGAGCAGTTCTTC.

This clonotype was detected ten times or more. The chain recombines TRBV7-9 with TRBJ1-4, with D maybe TRBD1 (6 bases). Germline V lookup: CDR1 SEHNR, CDR2 FQNEAQ (reference sequence). This CDR3 contains 16 residues. With 2 bases removed from V and 10 bases from J, the gap between germline ends came to 20 bases. CDR3 DNA sequence: TGTGCCAGCAGCTTACCCGGACAGTCACCGGATCGAAAACTGTTTTTT. Translated, it gives CASSLPGQSPDRKLFF.

V gene TRBV20-1 combines with J gene TRBJ1-6; no definite D call. The CDR3 is 14 amino acids. Trimming shortened V by 4 bases and J by 4 bases, and 11 bases separated the two germline ends. The V gene's germline CDR1 is DFQATT and CDR2 SNEGSKA (reference sequence). The CDR3 sequence: CSAIPGVYNSPLHF. The DNA for the CDR3 is TGCAGTGCTATACCCGGGGTTTATAATTCACCCCTCCACTTT.

V gene TRBV28 combines with J gene TRBJ2-2; 9 positions agree with TRBD1. There are 16 residues in the CDR3. The germline gives CDR1 MDHEN, CDR2 SYDVKM. Trimming took 6 bases from V and 5 from J; bases not matched to a gene: 10. The CDR3 coding sequence is TGTGCCAGCAGGAACGTCGGGACAGGGCGTACCGGGGAGCTGTTTTTT. Protein: CASRNVGTGRTGELFF.

The chain joins TRBV28 to TRBJ2-3; 11 bases are a match to TRBD2. Looked up from germline, CDR1 is MDHEN and CDR2 is SYDVKM. V trimming: 3 bases; J trimming: 7 bases; junction bases outside the gene matches: 9. The CDR3 length is 16 residues. DNA for the CDR3: TGTGCCAGCAGTTTCCTGGCTAGCGGGAGGATAAATACGCAGTATTTT. This encodes CASSFLASGRINTQYF. Based on the CDR3 plus reference TRBV28 and TRBJ2-3, the full variable domain is DVKVTQSSRYLVKRTGEKVFLECVQDMDHENMFWYRQDPGLGLRLIYFSYDVKMKEKGDIPEGYSVSREKKERFSLILESASTNQTSMYLCASSFLASGRINTQYFGPGTRLTVL.

This sequence joins TRBV5-5 and TRBJ2-1; D remains unclear. The V gene's germline CDR1 is SGHKS and CDR2 YYEKEE (reference sequence). V was clipped by 0 bases and J by 14 bases, with 9 bases between them. The CDR3 is 11 residues long. The CDR3 region is CASSLARVKFF. The CDR3 DNA follows: TGTGCCAGCAGCTTGGCCAGAGTTAAGTTCTTC.

This clonotype was seen a few times. A read error may account for a junction end that differs from germline. The genes are TRBV7-9 and TRBJ2-7; 9 positions agree with TRBD1. This CDR3 is built from 14 residues. Germline V CDR1 and CDR2: SEHNR, FQNEAQ (reference sequence). The CDR3 is CASNDGTGSSEQYF. As DNA, the CDR3 is TGTGCCAGCAACGACGGGACAGGGTCCTCCGAGCAGTACTTC.

The CDR3 sequence: CASSKTGVGPDTQYF. In DNA form, the CDR3 reads TGTGCCAGCAGTAAGACAGGGGTCGGCCCAGATACGCAGTATTTT. The gene calls are TRBV6-1 and TRBJ2-3; 8 bases agree with TRBD1. The CDR3 loop spans 15 amino acids. The J segment lost 4 bases and the V segment lost 5 bases, leaving 8 bases of the junction unmatched. Germline V gives CDR1 MNHNS, CDR2 SASEGT.

This sequence joins TRBV20-1 and TRBJ2-7, with D maybe TRBD2 (7 bases). The germline V gene has CDR1 DFQATT and CDR2 SNEGSKA (reference sequence). The CDR3 has 14 amino acids. Trimming stripped 5 bases from V and 0 bases from J, with 14 bases between. The CDR3 region has the DNA TGCAGTGCTTTCATAGGGGGGGCCTCCTACGAGCAGTACTTC. Translated, it gives CSAFIGGASYEQYF.

The chain carries TRBV27 and TRBJ2-3, with TRBD2 identical over 7 bases. The J segment lost 2 bases and the V segment lost 4 bases, leaving 6 bases of the junction unmatched. CDR1 is MNHEY and CDR2 is SMNVEV in the germline V gene (reference sequence). This CDR3 has 15 amino acids. The CDR3 is CASSSASGITDTQYF. CDR3 nucleotide sequence: TGTGCCAGCAGTTCTGCTAGCGGAATCACAGATACGCAGTATTTT.

This clonotype was found many times. The genes are TRBV5-1 and TRBJ2-7; weak D call: TRBD1 (5 bases). V lost 2 bases to trimming and J lost 2 bases, with 11 bases between them. This CDR3 is 14 amino acids long. The germline V gene has CDR1 SGHRS and CDR2 YFSETQ. The CDR3 is CASSFGDSTYEQYF. CDR3 bases: TGCGCCAGCAGCTTTGGAGACAGCACCTACGAGCAGTACTTC.

A few counts support this clonotype. This chain's CDR3 is CASSQGGGLNEQFF. The CDR3 DNA reads TGCGCCAGCAGCCAAGGGGGCGGGTTGAATGAGCAGTTCTTC. V is TRBV4-1 and J is TRBJ2-1; D possibly uses TRBD1 or TRBD2 (5 bases each). V lost 1 base, J lost 7 bases, and 11 bases lay in between. CDR1 and CDR2 (germline): MGHRA, YSYEKL. The CDR3 loop spans 14 amino acids.

CDR3 bases: TGTGCCAGCAGATGGGACGGACACTCCTATAATTCACCCCTCCACTTT. This codes for CASRWDGHSYNSPLHF. The chain links TRBV27 to TRBJ1-6, with a possible D match to TRBD1 (5 bases). CDR1 is MNHEY and CDR2 is SMNVEV in the germline V gene (reference sequence). The length of the CDR3 is 16 residues. The ends were cut back, 6 bases at V and 0 bases at J, with 12 bases in the middle.

This clonotype has a handful of counts. The rearrangement joins TRBV28 to TRBJ2-5; the D is unclear. CDR3 length: 16 residues. Germline V lookup: CDR1 MDHEN, CDR2 SYDVKM. The V end lost 2 bases, the J end lost 2 bases, and 15 bases lay between the germline ends. CDR3 sequence (DNA): TGTGCCAGCAGTTTAGCAGTCGCAGGTGGACAAGAGACCCAGTACTTC. Translation gives CASSLAVAGGQETQYF.